This T cell receptor beta chain was sequenced for a study of blood T cells in healthy people across ages. Study-wide results and caveats: A strong correlation was found between TCR beta diversity and the percentage of naive T cells. Unknown donor CMV status possibly confounded expanded clonotype changes.

A second PCR, run for roughly 7 to 11 cycles, used a sample-barcoded 5' primer plus a J-beta primer mix. TCRdb called the 5' RACE reads again in MiXCR, with one record for every CDR3 protein. The data show around 1,600,000 distinct CDR3 sequences, with about 45% seen just once and just over 4% held by the top ten. With respect to this clonotype: No antigen is known for it. Mismatch with germline at one junction end may stem from a read error.

The source material was blood. The receptor was derived from a woman younger than 30 in good health.

CDR3 protein: CAWSSGRLGGDTRYF. CDR3 bases: TGTGCCTGGAGTAGCGGGAGACTCGGGGGAGATACGCGGTATTTT. The chain links TRBV30 to TRBJ2-3, with 8 positions matching TRBD2. Germline CDR1 GTSNPN, CDR2 SVGIG (reference sequence). This CDR3 has 15 amino acids.